Reported below is one T cell receptor (beta chain). Its antigen target is currently unknown. No qualities accompany the bases; no much larger clone lies one base away. Using the deep immunoSEQ assay, TCR CDR3 regions were amplified from genomic DNA by multiplex PCR. Genomic DNA extracted from each cell subset was distributed evenly over all wells of several immunoSEQ 96-well plates, and each plate served as one replicate. Each replicate PCR for sorted subsets received around 200 ng genomic DNA, equal to roughly 29,000 T cell genomes. Purified libraries were measured with a Qubit 3.0 fluorometer, size-checked on a Bioanalyzer 2100, and measured again with the KAPA Library Quantification kit. Each immunoSEQ 96-well plate was sequenced on its own single-read 150-cycle Illumina NextSeq 550 flow cell. For the original study's pipeline: Because the immunoSEQ output included only junctional sequences and no quality scores, the filtering could not be the same as the filtering used for full-length reads. Sequences were annotated with PyIR, a Python wrapper for IgBLAST v1.9, and V/J genes and CDR3 were assigned using IMGT germline references. Reads with weak V/J assignments (E-value above 1e-6), missing CDR3, stop codons, out-of-frame junctions, or ambiguous translated residues were removed. A V3J clonotype was defined by an identical inferred V gene, J gene, and CDR3 amino acid sequence. To compute the percentage overlap between repertoires, the number of shared unique clonotypes was divided by the size of the smaller repertoire. Richness of each repertoire was evaluated using RTK rarefaction, the Chao1 estimator, and Recon v2.1 estimates of unobserved clonotypes. Generation probabilities for all TCRbeta clonotypes obtained by the gDNA method from a handful of donors were computed using OLGA. TCRdb took over this immuneACCESS table, retaining in-frame rearrangements with V and J assigned. Such tables are incomplete; in checked studies, under half of the missing clones stem from an unresolved V gene, and the remainder is unexplained. V and J calls and clone size are copied from that table; D and trimming were computed from the DNA. The sample records nearly 2 million clones, roughly 94% of which are singletons. Less than 1.5% of the sample is taken by the ten largest.

CD8 naive samples consisted of CD45RO-negative cells that were positively selected for CCR7, yielding a CD45RA+CCR7+ population without TemRA cells. The donors were healthy, HIV-negative adults with no recently reported acute infections or vaccinations. Every donor was a Caucasian adult living in Nashville, Tennessee, USA. Blood was collected by leukapheresis, and PBMCs were isolated by Ficoll-Histopaque density gradient centrifugation and then cryopreserved in liquid nitrogen vapor phase. Purity and quantity of every magnetically sorted T cell population were checked by analytical flow cytometry. Genomic DNA was isolated from every sorted fraction and measured by UV absorbance on a Nanodrop 2000c. The sample originates from a study of shared clonotypes between healthy human individuals (dated by TCRdb to the early 2020s). Regarding the complete study: The cohort comprised a couple of women and a few men aged 18 to 49 years. The study deeply sequenced blood TCR repertoires of five healthy adults to estimate repertoire size and the extent of clonotype sharing between individuals. For each donor, three plates each were used for CD4 naive and CD4 memory, two plates were used for CD8 naive, and one plate was used for CD8 memory. To increase sequencing depth and limit assay-specific biases, different laboratories used diverse techniques to prepare libraries and sequence TCR repertoires. Between about 0.94 and 8.9 billion PBMCs per donor were obtained by leukapheresis.

Results and caveats for the whole study, not just this receptor: Even with the large sequencing depth, rarefaction of the sorted-subset datasets indicated that sequencing was incomplete. Across a handful of donors, approximately 5% of naive CD4, around 3.3% of naive CD8, 2.3% of memory CD4, and roughly 0.4% of memory CD8 clonotypes were shared. Pairwise subsampling indicated that sequencing depth was expected to affect the degree of clonotype sharing among donors. The small number of donors limited the genetic and exposure-history diversity represented. Only blood was sampled, and tissue TCR repertoires likely differ from those in blood. Compared with non-shared clonotypes, clonotypes shared by all four sorted-subset donors had higher generation probabilities. Naive subsets generally had larger estimated clonotype richness than memory subsets.

The CDR3 starts with the cysteine, ends with the phenylalanine, and has 16 residues. Left in the record is the CDR3 DNA by itself, 48 bases read in frame from the first base. Cut back by 5 bases and 1 base, the V and J ends lie 15 bases apart. CDR1 and CDR2 were assigned from the germline V gene (reference sequence) as SEHNR and FQNEAQ. The source of this sequence is a young man in good health. The chain couples TRBV7-9 to TRBJ2-1; a tentative D match to TRBD2 spans 6 bases. Source material: naive CD8+ T cells sorted from blood. The sample's cell subset or site label, in plain terms: CD45RA+CCR7+. CDR3 loop: CASSREGLASYNEQFF. The DNA is as follows: TGTGCCAGCAGCCGAGAGGGGCTAGCGTCCTACAATGAGCAGTTCTTC.